The 25 T cell receptor beta chains given below trace back to one sample, sequenced in a study of cytomegalovirus exposure and HLA in healthy donors. Primers included in the PCR were 60 Vbeta and 13 Jbeta primers. TCRdb keeps only in-frame clones here, not all; method: immunoSEQ multiplex PCR. The sample consists of 100,000 to 150,000 clones, about 85% of them appearing once. The source material was PBMCs. The receptor source for this set is a boy aged 10-17 years in good health and CMV-seronegative.

As for this clone: The DNA is omitted, as the CDR3 cannot be located on it reliably, and the CDR3 follows TCRdb's listing. The chain has TRBV5-8 and TRBJ1-2; the table's D gene call, TRBD1, was not cross checked with the DNA. The CDR3 totals 12 residues, both ends included. The germline CDR1 and CDR2 sequences are SGHTS and YDEGEE. CDR3 sequence: CASSFAGGSPTF.

This clone appeared once. CDR3: CASSEFRDRASAFF. The CDR3 DNA sequence: TGTGCCAGCAGTGAATTCCGGGACAGGGCATCCGCTTTCTTT. This chain links TRBV6-1 with TRBJ1-1; TRBD1 matches at 9 bases. Germline trimming cut 2 bases from V and 11 bases from J; bases unmatched to any gene: 9. Per the germline V gene, CDR1 is MNHNS and CDR2 is SASEGT. The CDR3 runs 14 residues.

The rearrangement joins TRBV6-5 to TRBJ2-7; 9 bases are a match to TRBD1. Germline assignment: CDR1 MNHEY and CDR2 SVGAGI. Germline trimming cut 4 bases from V and 4 bases from J; bases unmatched to any gene: 11. This CDR3 is 16 amino acids long. The CDR3: CASSSVSGTGIYEQYF. CDR3 bases: TGTGCCAGCAGTTCCGTAAGCGGGACAGGGATTTACGAGCAGTACTTC.

The V gene is TRBV10-1, the J gene TRBJ2-3, with 13 bases fitting TRBD2. CDR1 WNHNN and CDR2 SYGVQD come from the germline V gene (reference sequence). The length of the CDR3 is 17 residues. V lost 6 bases, J lost 1 base, and 7 bases stayed unmatched. DNA of the CDR3: TGCGCCAGCAGAAAACTAGCGGGGGGGCCCGGCACAGATACGCAGTATTTT. Protein product: CASRKLAGGPGTDTQYF.

This rearrangement joins TRBV19 to TRBJ2-1; 7 bases agree with TRBD2. The CDR3 has 14 amino acids. The germline CDR1 and CDR2 sequences are LNHDA and SQIVND (reference sequence). With 7 bases clipped from V and 4 bases from J, the junction kept 7 bases outside the gene matches. CDR3 region: CASMAGDKYNEQFF. In DNA form, the CDR3 reads TGTGCCAGTATGGCGGGGGATAAGTACAATGAGCAGTTCTTC.

The V call is TRBV7-9, the J call TRBJ2-7, with a possible D match to TRBD1 (6 bases). The germline V and J ends were trimmed by 5 bases and 7 bases, with 15 bases remaining between them. The CDR3 has 13 residues. Germline V gene data show CDR1 as SEHNR and CDR2 as FQNEAQ (reference sequence). CDR3 sequence (DNA): TGTGCCAGCAGCCAACGACAGGATTCGGAGCAGTACTTC. Translating it yields CASSQRQDSEQYF.

There are a few counts of this clone. The chain couples TRBV12-5 to TRBJ1-1; D is possibly TRBD1 (6 bases). CDR1 and CDR2 from the germline V gene are LGHNT and FRNRAP. Trimming removed 3 bases from V and 4 bases from J, with 15 bases in between. This CDR3 has 15 residues. This CDR3 reads CASGLNQGSGTEAFF. Written as DNA, the CDR3 is TGTGCTAGTGGTTTAAACCAGGGGTCCGGCACTGAAGCTTTCTTT.

The CDR3 DNA is TGTGCCAGCGGAGTGCGGGGGAGGGAGACCCAGTACTTC. Translated, it gives CASGVRGRETQYF. The V and J genes are TRBV25-1 and TRBJ2-5; 7 bases align to TRBD2. The CDR3 spans 13 residues. V dropped 8 bases and J dropped 5; count of bases not matched to a gene: 8. Germline CDR1 reads MGHDK; CDR2 reads SYGVNS.

This clone came up once. The V call is TRBV7-9, the J call TRBJ1-2; possible D gene TRBD1, 6 bases. Trimming took 5 bases from V and 5 from J, leaving 18 bases between them. This CDR3 spans 15 amino acids. Germline CDR1 SEHNR, CDR2 FQNEAQ (reference sequence). CDR3 DNA sequence: TGTGCCAGCAGCCATAGCGGGGGGGCAAGGTATGGCTACACCTTC. It codes for CASSHSGGARYGYTF.

The chain uses TRBV5-1 and TRBJ1-2; 9 nucleotides agree with TRBD1. The CDR3 loop spans 15 amino acids. Germline V gene data show CDR1 as SGHRS and CDR2 as YFSETQ. V lost 2 bases, J lost 2 bases, and 4 bases stayed unmatched. In DNA, the CDR3 is TGCGCCAGCAGCTTTACAGGGGGCGTCAACTATGGCTACACCTTC. Its protein is CASSFTGGVNYGYTF.

This clone has more than one count but fewer than ten. The rearrangement joins TRBV6-1 to TRBJ1-5, with 8 bases identical to TRBD1. The CDR3 covers 17 residues. Germline trimming cut 2 bases from V and 1 base from J; bases unmatched to any gene: 7. The V gene's germline CDR1 is MNHNS and CDR2 SASEGT. CDR3 loop: CASSESTGVWSNQPQHF. The CDR3 nucleotides are TGTGCCAGCAGTGAATCGACAGGGGTCTGGAGCAATCAGCCCCAGCATTTT.

V gene TRBV9 combines with J gene TRBJ1-2; the match to TRBD1 covers 8 bases. The CDR3 consists of 16 residues. The germline V gene has CDR1 SGDLS and CDR2 YYNGEE. The V gene end was trimmed by 7 bases and the J gene end by 3 bases; junction bases not matched to a gene: 14. Here the CDR3 reads CASGQGPGQAYYGYTF. As DNA, the CDR3 is TGTGCCAGCGGCCAGGGACCGGGACAGGCCTACTATGGCTACACCTTC.

This sequence joins TRBV6-1 and TRBJ1-5; D gene ambiguous. The CDR3 contains 13 residues. Trimming pared 7 bases from V and 5 bases from J, leaving 12 bases between. CDR1 and CDR2 from the germline V gene are MNHNS and SASEGT. CDR3 protein: CASTREADQPQHF. The CDR3 coding sequence is TGTGCCAGCACACGGGAGGCGGATCAGCCCCAGCATTTT.

The rearrangement uses TRBV5-1 and TRBJ2-2; no clear D gene. The CDR3 is 18 residues long. V was clipped by 0 bases and J by 1 base, with 16 bases between them. Germline-derived CDR1 and CDR2 are SGHRS and YFSETQ. CDR3 DNA sequence: TGCGCCAGCAGCTTGGCGTCAGGCATCGGAATGAACACCGGGGAGCTGTTTTTT. It yields the protein CASSLASGIGMNTGELFF.

This chain connects TRBV14 to TRBJ1-5, with 9 bases that match TRBD1. In germline, CDR1 is SGHDN, CDR2 FVKESK. J was trimmed by 4 bases and V by 3 bases; bases with no gene match: 7. The CDR3 has 16 amino acids. Here the CDR3 DNA reads TGTGCCAGCAGCCAGGCGGGGACAGGGCAAAATCAGCCCCAGCATTTT. It codes for CASSQAGTGQNQPQHF.

CDR3 residues: CASSYQGIPLHF. DNA of the CDR3: TGTGCCAGCAGTTACCAGGGGATACCCCTCCACTTT. The chain is built from TRBV6-6 and TRBJ1-6; perhaps TRBD1 as D (6 bases). V was cut by 2 bases and J by 12 bases, with 8 bases left in between. Germline lookup yields CDR1 MNHNY and CDR2 SVGAGI (reference sequence). This CDR3 has 12 residues.

The chain is built from TRBV4-3 and TRBJ2-7, with TRBD1 identical over 7 bases. V was clipped by 0 bases and J by 4 bases; unmatched bases: 3. Germline V lookup: CDR1 LGHNA, CDR2 YSLEER. The CDR3 is 14 residues long. CDR3 residues: CASSQERTGYEQYF. The CDR3, as DNA: TGCGCCAGCAGCCAAGAAAGGACAGGATACGAGCAGTACTTC.

This rearrangement joins TRBV7-9 to TRBJ2-3; 12 positions match TRBD2. Trimming removed 4 bases from V and 5 bases from J; junction bases left unmatched: 10. The CDR3 runs to 17 residues. Germline V lookup: CDR1 SEHNR, CDR2 FQNEAQ (reference sequence). The CDR3 sequence: CASSSPSGRAVGDTQYF. CDR3 nucleotide sequence: TGTGCCAGCAGCTCCCCTAGCGGGAGGGCCGTCGGAGATACGCAGTATTTT. Full variable domain (rest looked up from reference TRBV7-9 and TRBJ2-3): DTGVSQNPRHKITKRGQNVTFRCDPISEHNRLYWYRQTLGQGPEFLTYFQNEAQLEKSRLLSDRFSAERPKGSFSTLEIQRTEQGDSAMYLCASSSPSGRAVGDTQYFGPGTRLTVL.

The CDR3 spells CASSFGGKGETQYF. As DNA, the CDR3 is TGCGCCAGCAGCTTCGGGGGAAAGGGGGAGACCCAGTACTTC. V gene TRBV5-1 combines with J gene TRBJ2-5, with a possible D match to TRBD2 (6 bases). The CDR3 runs 14 residues. Between the trimmed V and J ends, which lost 2 bases and 5 bases, there was a span of 13 bases. Germline V gene data show CDR1 as SGHRS and CDR2 as YFSETQ. The whole variable domain, remainder taken from reference TRBV5-1 and TRBJ2-5, is KAGVTQTPRYLIKTRGQQVTLSCSPISGHRSVSWYQQTPGQGLQFLFEYFSETQRNKGNFPGRFSGRQFSNSRSEMNVSTLELGDSALYLCASSFGGKGETQYFGPGTRLLVL.

The chain has TRBV7-3 and TRBJ1-1, with D maybe TRBD1 (5 bases). The CDR3 length is 13 residues. Germline assignment: CDR1 SGHTA and CDR2 FQGTGA. V shed 4 bases and J shed 4 bases, with 10 bases lying between them. The CDR3 sequence is CASSSGGGTEAFF. Here the CDR3 DNA reads TGTGCCAGCAGCTCCGGGGGGGGCACTGAAGCTTTCTTT.

A single count supports this clone. V usage is TRBV7-6 and J usage is TRBJ2-2; TRBD2 aligns across 15 bases. The ends lost 8 bases at V and 5 bases at J; junction bases unmatched: 3. Per germline, CDR1 SGHVS and CDR2 FNYEAQ. The CDR3 length is 15 residues. The CDR3 bases are TGTGCCAGCTCGGGACTAGCGGGGGGAACCGGGGAGCTGTTTTTT. Its protein is CASSGLAGGTGELFF.

The chain is built from TRBV9 and TRBJ1-1, with a weak D call TRBD1 (5 bases). Trimming stripped 0 bases from V and 1 base from J, with 10 bases between. This CDR3 contains 15 residues. Germline V gene lookup returns CDR1 SGDLS and CDR2 YYNGEE. As DNA, the CDR3 is TGTGCCAGCAGCGTAGGAGACGGACAGAACACTGAAGCTTTCTTT. It specifies CASSVGDGQNTEAFF.

The chain links TRBV9 to TRBJ1-1; D uncertain. V was clipped by 0 bases and J by 2 bases, with 5 bases between them. The CDR3 covers 13 residues. CDR1 is SGDLS and CDR2 is YYNGEE in the germline V gene. The CDR3 region is CASSVVDNTEAFF. The DNA of the CDR3 is TGTGCCAGCAGCGTAGTAGATAACACTGAAGCTTTCTTT.

This clone showed up just a few times. The gene calls are TRBV5-1 and TRBJ2-7, with 9 bases aligning to TRBD2. V lost 4 bases to trimming and J lost 2 bases; unmatched junction nucleotides: 7. This CDR3 comprises 15 residues. CDR1 is SGHRS and CDR2 is YFSETQ in the germline V gene. CDR3 nucleotides: TGCGCCAGCAGCCAACCTAGCGGGAAGACCTACGAGCAGTACTTC. Translating it yields CASSQPSGKTYEQYF.

The chain couples TRBV5-1 to TRBJ1-6; no clear D. This CDR3 is built from 15 residues. The germline CDR1 and CDR2 sequences are SGHRS and YFSETQ. Trimming removed 5 bases from V and 0 bases from J, with 9 bases in between. The CDR3 here is CASRRESSYNSPLHF. The CDR3 region has the DNA TGCGCCAGCAGACGGGAAAGCTCCTATAATTCACCCCTCCACTTT.